Listed here are 19 T cell receptor beta chains from one sample, sequenced in a study of beta chain features in type 1 diabetes (dated by TCRdb to 2017 to 2018). Library method: the immunoSEQ multiplex PCR assay. The High Capacity cDNA Reverse Transcription Kit was used to reverse transcribe all of the isolated RNA, meaning that expressed TCRB transcripts were what got sequenced. The immuneACCESS repertoire file appears here via TCRdb, limited to in-frame rearrangements. These files lack a portion of the clones; in checked studies, under half of the deficit traces to unresolved V genes, and the cause of the others is not known. The sample includes under 550,000 clones, with 11% observed a single time. The ten largest clones add up to 0.04% to 0.05% of the sample. The sequencing input was naive CD4+ T cells from blood. Read against the paper, the sample's cell subset or site label means: true naive CD4+ T cells. All receptors come from a woman in her late teens or twenties in good health.

The sample holds one count of this clone. Since no conserved phenylalanine or tryptophan closes the CDR3, a read error is the likely cause. The limits of the CDR3 on the DNA are not certain, so only TCRdb's listed CDR3 is given. The rearrangement uses TRBV20-1 and TRBJ1-1. Germline-derived CDR1 and CDR2 are DFQATT and SNEGSKA (reference sequence). Including both end residues, the CDR3 is 10 amino acids long. This chain's CDR3 is CSASSPTLPL.

V usage is TRBV29-1 and J usage is TRBJ1-1; D gene ambiguous. V lost 4 bases to trimming and J lost 5 bases, with 17 bases between them. The CDR3 has 14 residues. The germline V gene encodes CDR1 SQVTM and CDR2 ANQGSEA. CDR3 protein: CSVGGQRERTEAFF. CDR3 nucleotides: TGCAGCGTTGGAGGTCAAAGGGAGAGAACTGAAGCTTTCTTT.

This clone has a handful of counts. The V gene is TRBV30, the J gene TRBJ1-3; D unresolved. Germline V gene data show CDR1 as GTSNPN and CDR2 as SVGIG (reference sequence). Trimming stripped 2 bases from V and 2 bases from J, with 16 bases between. The CDR3 is made up of 16 amino acids. CDR3 loop: CAWSSVRTFTGNTIYF. CDR3 DNA: TGTGCCTGGAGTTCTGTCCGGACGTTTACTGGAAACACCATATATTTT. The whole variable domain, filled in from reference TRBV30 and TRBJ1-3, reads SQTIHQWPATLVQPVGSPLSLECTVEGTSNPNLYWYRQAAGRGLQLLFYSVGIGQISSEVPQNLSASRPQDRQFILSSKKLLLSDSGFYLCAWSSVRTFTGNTIYFGEGSWLTVV.

This clone has a handful of counts. The chain uses TRBV29-1 and TRBJ2-2; perhaps TRBD2 as D (5 bases). Germline V gene data show CDR1 as SQVTM and CDR2 as ANQGSEA. The CDR3 is made up of 15 amino acids. The V gene lost 0 bases and the J gene lost 3 bases, with 11 bases spanning the gap. The CDR3 loop reads CSVEDPWGDTGELFF. In DNA, the CDR3 is TGCAGCGTTGAAGATCCATGGGGAGACACCGGGGAGCTGTTTTTT.

The chain recombines TRBV28 with TRBJ2-5; D could derive from TRBD1 or TRBD2 (5 bases each). CDR1 MDHEN and CDR2 SYDVKM come from the germline V gene. CDR3 size: 17 residues. V was pared by 5 bases and J by 2 bases, with 21 bases between. The CDR3 loop is CASSTQGSGQLQETQYF. In nucleotides, the CDR3 is TGTGCCAGCAGTACCCAAGGATCGGGGCAATTACAAGAGACCCAGTACTTC.

The J gene is TRBJ2-6, the V gene TRBV7-9; D unresolved. The germline V gene has CDR1 SEHNR and CDR2 FQNEAQ (reference sequence). V lost 6 bases and J lost 4, with 10 bases in between. This CDR3 contains 14 residues. The CDR3 DNA follows: TGTGCCAGCAGACCAACGCTCGGGGCCAACGTCCTGACTTTC. This translates into CASRPTLGANVLTF.

This rearrangement joins TRBV29-1 to TRBJ1-2; TRBD1 aligns across 8 bases. This CDR3 has 14 residues. V shed 2 bases and J 4 bases; nucleotides not matched to a gene: 6. Looked up from germline, CDR1 is SQVTM and CDR2 is ANQGSEA. The CDR3 here is CSVERAGGGYGYTF. The DNA for the CDR3 is TGCAGCGTTGAAAGGGCAGGGGGCGGCTATGGCTACACCTTC.

The CDR3 spells CASSLWGDTQYF. The CDR3 bases are TGTGCCAGCAGTTTATGGGGGGATACGCAGTATTTT. The chain carries TRBV27 and TRBJ2-3; tentatively, D is TRBD1 or TRBD2 (5 bases each). The CDR3 has 12 residues. Trimming stripped 1 base from V and 6 bases from J, with 5 bases between. Germline CDR1 MNHEY, CDR2 SMNVEV (reference sequence).

A few counts support this clone. The chain is built from TRBV4-3 and TRBJ2-3, with TRBD2 matching 9 bases. The length of the CDR3 is 17 residues. With V trimmed by 0 bases and J by 0 bases, 4 bases remained unmatched. From germline, CDR1 is LGHNA and CDR2 YSLEER. In nucleotides, the CDR3 is TGCGCCAGCAGCCAAGAGCCAGCGGGAGGCAGCACAGATACGCAGTATTTT. This gives the protein CASSQEPAGGSTDTQYF.

J is TRBJ2-3 and V is TRBV19; D is perhaps TRBD2 (6 bases). Germline V gene data show CDR1 as LNHDA and CDR2 as SQIVND (reference sequence). V lost 3 bases and J lost 2, with 12 bases in between. The CDR3 totals 15 residues. The DNA for the CDR3 is TGTGCCAGTAGTATCGGGGGAGGACCCACAGATACGCAGTATTTT. Protein sequence: CASSIGGGPTDTQYF. The full variable domain, its missing parts supplied by reference TRBV19 and TRBJ2-3, is DGGITQSPKYLFRKEGQNVTLSCEQNLNHDAMYWYRQDPGQGLRLIYYSQIVNDFQKGDIAEGYSVSREKKESFPLTVTSAQKNPTAFYLCASSIGGGPTDTQYFGPGTRLTVL.

This chain links TRBV9 with TRBJ2-5; 8 bases align to TRBD2. In germline, CDR1 is SGDLS, CDR2 YYNGEE. V gave up 4 bases and J gave up 0 bases; unmatched junction bases: 17. The CDR3 has 19 amino acids. CDR3 loop: CASSPTSLPSGWNQETQYF. The CDR3 coding sequence is TGTGCCAGCAGCCCGACAAGCCTTCCTAGCGGGTGGAACCAAGAGACCCAGTACTTC.

V and J are TRBV9 and TRBJ2-1, with 11 bases identical to TRBD2. Germline CDR1 is SGDLS and CDR2 is YYNGEE. Trimming removed 0 bases from V and 4 bases from J; junction bases left unmatched: 3. The CDR3 covers 16 residues. Here the CDR3 DNA reads TGTGCCAGCAGCGTAGTTGGGACTAGCGGTTACAATGAGCAGTTCTTC. As protein: CASSVVGTSGYNEQFF.

The rearrangement joins TRBV23-1 to TRBJ2-7; D is uncertain. TRBV23-1 carries the ORF label, with uncertain function. This CDR3 is built from 16 residues. V lost 8 bases, J lost 4 bases, and 24 bases lay in between. CDR3 sequence: CASVRSPLRSVYEQYF. CDR3 nucleotide sequence: TGCGCCAGCGTAAGAAGTCCCTTGAGGTCAGTTTACGAGCAGTACTTC.

This chain uses TRBV7-2 with TRBJ1-1, with 12 bases lining up with TRBD1. Germline V gene lookup returns CDR1 SGHTA and CDR2 FQGNSA. The CDR3 spans 13 residues. The junction had 5 bases not matched to a gene; V was cut back by 4 bases and J by 11 bases. The CDR3 region has the DNA TGTGCCAGCAGCTCGGGACAGGGGGCCGCGGCTTTCTTT. Amino acids: CASSSGQGAAAFF.

CDR3 in amino acids: CSASGRVVYEQYV. Written as DNA, the CDR3 is TGCAGCGCCTCGGGACGGGTCGTCTACGAGCAGTACGTC. The chain combines TRBV29-1 with TRBJ2-7, with D tentatively TRBD1 or TRBD2 (5 bases each). The CDR3 totals 13 residues. The V gene's germline CDR1 is SQVTM and CDR2 ANQGSEA. V gave up 7 bases and J gave up 3 bases, with 16 bases separating them.

This clone was seen only a few times. This chain uses TRBV6-5 with TRBJ2-7, with 7 bases lining up with TRBD1. V lost 7 bases, J lost 3 bases, and 6 bases stayed unmatched. Germline V gene lookup returns CDR1 MNHEY and CDR2 SVGAGI. The CDR3 is 13 residues long. The CDR3 bases are TGTGCCAGCAAGAGGACAGGACGCTACGAGCAGTACGTC. Encoded protein: CASKRTGRYEQYV.

The V gene is TRBV7-2, the J gene TRBJ2-3; 8 positions agree with TRBD2. Germline V gene lookup returns CDR1 SGHTA and CDR2 FQGNSA. Unmatched junction bases numbered 13, after V lost 5 bases and J lost 6 bases. The CDR3 loop spans 16 amino acids. The CDR3 loop is CASSLRPGLGADTQYF. The CDR3, as DNA: TGTGCCAGCAGCCTTCGGCCGGGACTAGGAGCTGATACGCAGTATTTT.

Only a few counts were recorded for this clone. This chain joins TRBV5-1 and TRBJ2-3, with D tentatively TRBD1 (6 bases). Trimming removed 6 bases from V and 0 bases from J, with 14 bases in between. The germline V gene encodes CDR1 SGHRS and CDR2 YFSETQ. This CDR3 is 15 amino acids long. CDR3 in amino acids: CASTLTGTSTDTQYF. In DNA form, the CDR3 reads TGCGCCAGCACTCTGACAGGAACTAGCACAGATACGCAGTATTTT.

This clone was counted only a few times. This chain connects TRBV29-1 to TRBJ2-1; possible D gene TRBD1, 6 bases. CDR3 length equals 19 residues. Trimming took 5 bases from V and 0 from J, leaving 26 bases between them. Germline CDR1 reads SQVTM; CDR2 reads ANQGSEA. Here the CDR3 DNA reads TGCAGCGTTCCAACCAGAATTGCCACCGGGACACGCTCCTACAATGAGCAGTTCTTC. Translation: CSVPTRIATGTRSYNEQFF.